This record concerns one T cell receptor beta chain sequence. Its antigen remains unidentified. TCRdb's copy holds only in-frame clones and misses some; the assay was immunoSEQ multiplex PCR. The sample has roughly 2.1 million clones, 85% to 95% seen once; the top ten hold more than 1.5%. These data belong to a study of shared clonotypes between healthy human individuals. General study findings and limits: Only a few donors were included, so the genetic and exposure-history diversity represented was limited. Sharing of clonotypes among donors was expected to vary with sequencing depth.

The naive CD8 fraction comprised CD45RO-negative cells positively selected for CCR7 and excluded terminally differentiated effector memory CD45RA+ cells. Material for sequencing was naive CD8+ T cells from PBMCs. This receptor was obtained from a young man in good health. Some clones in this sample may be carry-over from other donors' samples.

The CDR3 protein is CASSQLAGVYEQYF. CDR3 bases: TGTGCCAGCAGTCAACTAGCGGGAGTCTACGAGCAGTACTTC. The J gene is TRBJ2-7, the V gene TRBV6-6, with 11 bases lining up with TRBD2. Germline V gene sequence: CDR1 MNHNY, CDR2 SVGAGI (reference sequence). Trimming cost V 5 bases and J 3 bases; bases outside gene matches: 3. CDR3 size: 14 residues.